Presented here are 23 T cell receptor beta chains from one specimen sequenced in a study of control samples from healthy donors and cancer patients. TCRdb keeps only in-frame clones here, not all; method: immunoSEQ multiplex PCR. The sample has over 100,000 clones, about nine tenths seen once; the top ten hold 4.4%. The sequencing sample was made of blood. The receptors were gathered from a human donor in good health. The donor label of this sample is uncertain.

CDR3: CASGSPLHF. The CDR3 nucleotides are TGTGCCAGCGGTTCACCCCTCCACTTT. The V gene is TRBV27, the J gene TRBJ1-6; D gene unclear. The V end lost 8 bases, the J end lost 9 bases, and 2 bases lay between the germline ends. Germline CDR1 MNHEY, CDR2 SMNVEV (reference sequence). The CDR3 extends over 9 amino acids.

The V call is TRBV18, the J call TRBJ2-2, with 8 nucleotides matching TRBD2. With V trimmed by 2 bases and J by 4 bases, 6 bases remained unmatched. Looked up from germline, CDR1 is KGHSH and CDR2 is LQKENI. The CDR3 covers 16 residues. The DNA of the CDR3 is TGTGCCAGCTCACCAGCGGGACTAGTTTCCACCGGGGAGCTGTTTTTT. It specifies CASSPAGLVSTGELFF.

V is TRBV2 and J is TRBJ1-5; D uncertain. CDR1 is SNHLY, CDR2 FYNNEI, per germline. The CDR3 covers 13 residues. V gave up 8 bases and J gave up 3 bases, with 11 bases separating them. In DNA, the CDR3 is TGTGCCAGCTCGACGGGATCCAATCAGCCCCAGCATTTT. Translating gives CASSTGSNQPQHF.

The chain is built from TRBV3-1 (or the pseudogene TRBV3-2) and TRBJ1-1, with 7 bases aligning to TRBD1. Germline CDR1 and CDR2: LGHDT and YNNKEL (reference sequence). This CDR3 spans 14 amino acids. V lost 4 bases, J lost 3 bases, and 5 bases stayed unmatched. CDR3 sequence (DNA): TGTGCCAGCAGCCTAGGGGGCCCCTACACTGAAGCTTTCTTT. Its protein product is CASSLGGPYTEAFF.

This clone has a single count. CDR3 region: CASSDPYQRVIKTRSYGYTF. The CDR3 nucleotides are TGTGCCAGCAGCGACCCGTACCAACGCGTAATTAAGACAAGAAGTTATGGCTACACCTTC. This chain uses TRBV2 with TRBJ1-2; D not resolved. Germline-derived CDR1 and CDR2 are SNHLY and FYNNEI. V dropped 6 bases and J dropped 5 bases, with 34 bases sitting between them. This CDR3 is 20 amino acids long.

The V gene is TRBV20-1, the J gene TRBJ2-7; D possibly uses TRBD1 or TRBD2 (5 bases each). Germline values: CDR1 DFQATT, CDR2 SNEGSKA (reference sequence). The CDR3 loop spans 11 amino acids. V was cut by 2 bases and J by 5 bases, with 7 bases left in between. The CDR3 region is CSARLGDEQYF. CDR3 coding DNA: TGCAGTGCTAGATTGGGGGACGAGCAGTACTTC.

The chain is built from TRBV5-1 and TRBJ1-6; D gene ambiguous. V shed 1 base and J shed 7 bases, with 9 bases lying between them. The CDR3 contains 14 residues. Germline V gene sequence: CDR1 SGHRS, CDR2 YFSETQ. The CDR3 DNA reads TGCGCCAGCAGCTTGTCAGATTACAATTCACCCCTCCACTTT. Translation gives CASSLSDYNSPLHF.

V and J are TRBV7-9 and TRBJ1-5, with 9 bases that match TRBD1. With V trimmed by 5 bases and J by 5 bases, 13 bases remained unmatched. CDR1 SEHNR and CDR2 FQNEAQ come from the germline V gene (reference sequence). The CDR3 length is 17 residues. The chain's CDR3 is CASSDTGGSRGYQPQHF. The DNA for the CDR3 is TGTGCCAGCAGCGATACAGGGGGCTCAAGAGGTTATCAGCCCCAGCATTTT. Using reference TRBV7-9 and TRBJ1-5 for the parts outside the CDR3, the full variable domain is DTGVSQNPRHKITKRGQNVTFRCDPISEHNRLYWYRQTLGQGPEFLTYFQNEAQLEKSRLLSDRFSAERPKGSFSTLEIQRTEQGDSAMYLCASSDTGGSRGYQPQHFGDGTRLSIL.

V usage is TRBV6-1 and J usage is TRBJ2-1; a possible D gene is TRBD1 (5 bases). This CDR3 is 16 amino acids long. Germline lookup yields CDR1 MNHNS and CDR2 SASEGT. V gave up 2 bases and J gave up 7 bases, with 18 bases separating them. This chain's CDR3 is CASSEIGPRVGNEQFF. Written as DNA, the CDR3 is TGTGCCAGCAGTGAAATTGGACCCAGGGTGGGTAATGAGCAGTTCTTC.

The chain is built from TRBV7-9 and TRBJ1-1; 12 bases are a match to TRBD1. After removal of 8 bases from V and 5 bases from J, the junction contained 9 bases not matched to a gene. The CDR3 sequence is 15 residues long. CDR1 is SEHNR, CDR2 FQNEAQ, per germline (reference sequence). CDR3 sequence (DNA): TGTGCCAGCGGGGGACAGGGGGCGCGTGGGACTGAAGCTTTCTTT. As protein: CASGGQGARGTEAFF. The full variable domain, in which reference TRBV7-9 and TRBJ1-1 provide the parts outside the CDR3, is DTGVSQNPRHKITKRGQNVTFRCDPISEHNRLYWYRQTLGQGPEFLTYFQNEAQLEKSRLLSDRFSAERPKGSFSTLEIQRTEQGDSAMYLCASGGQGARGTEAFFGQGTRLTVV.

This rearrangement joins TRBV2 to TRBJ1-3; no firm D call. V dropped 1 base and J dropped 4 bases, with 11 bases sitting between them. The V gene's germline CDR1 is SNHLY and CDR2 FYNNEI. This CDR3 comprises 15 residues. The CDR3 bases are TGTGCCAGCAGTGAAGAGGCTGTGGAGGGAAACACCATATATTTT. It translates to CASSEEAVEGNTIYF.

The J gene is TRBJ1-5, the V gene TRBV9, with a possible D match to TRBD1 (6 bases). Germline lookup yields CDR1 SGDLS and CDR2 YYNGEE. This CDR3 is 15 amino acids long. V gave up 4 bases and J gave up 4 bases, with 15 bases separating them. CDR3 loop: CASSRSGQPNQPQHF. DNA for the CDR3: TGTGCCAGCAGCCGGAGCGGACAGCCGAATCAGCCCCAGCATTTT. The full variable domain, with the rest looked up from reference TRBV9 and TRBJ1-5, is DSGVTQTPKHLITATGQRVTLRCSPRSGDLSVYWYQQSLDQGLQFLIQYYNGEERAKGNILERFSAQQFPDLHSELNLSSLELGDSALYFCASSRSGQPNQPQHFGDGTRLSIL.

The chain uses TRBV11-2 and TRBJ1-1; 8 bases agree with TRBD1. The CDR3 is made up of 17 amino acids. Germline V gene sequence: CDR1 SGHAT, CDR2 FQNNGV. V shed 5 bases, J shed 4 bases, and the junction held 15 bases outside the gene matches. The CDR3 reads CASSLTSIGQGVTEAFF. The CDR3, as DNA: TGTGCCAGCAGCCTTACGTCAATAGGACAGGGTGTCACTGAAGCTTTCTTT.

This chain links TRBV5-1 with TRBJ2-7; 7 bases fit TRBD1. V lost 4 bases and J lost 1; bases outside the gene matches: 14. CDR3 size: 17 residues. CDR1 is SGHRS and CDR2 is YFSETQ in the germline V gene. The CDR3 coding sequence is TGCGCCAGCAGCCAAGGAACGACAGGGTTTAATTCCTACGAGCAGTACTTC. Residues: CASSQGTTGFNSYEQYF.

J is TRBJ1-6 and V is TRBV11-2, with D possibly matching TRBD1 (6 bases). The V gene lost 2 bases and the J gene lost 9 bases, with 11 bases spanning the gap. Germline-derived CDR1 and CDR2 are SGHAT and FQNNGV. The CDR3 spans 14 residues. The CDR3 here is CASSLNRASSPLHF. The CDR3 nucleotides read TGTGCCAGCAGCTTAAACAGGGCGAGTTCACCCCTCCACTTT.

The CDR3 spells CASQASYNSPLHF. Here the CDR3 DNA reads TGTGCCAGTCAGGCCTCCTATAATTCACCCCTCCACTTT. The rearrangement links TRBV6-6 to TRBJ1-6; D not resolved. V gave up 9 bases and J gave up 0 bases, with 6 bases separating them. CDR3 size: 13 residues. CDR1 MNHNY and CDR2 SVGAGI come from the germline V gene (reference sequence).

The rearrangement joins TRBV5-4 to TRBJ2-3, with a weak D call TRBD1 (7 bases). V was cut by 4 bases and J by 10 bases, with 16 bases left in between. The CDR3 has 13 residues. CDR1 and CDR2 (germline): SGHNT, YYREEE (reference sequence). CDR3 region: CASSNRGGYAQYF. The CDR3 DNA follows: TGTGCCAGCAGCAACAGGGGAGGATACGCGCAGTATTTT. Supplemented by reference TRBV5-4 and TRBJ2-3, the full variable domain reads ETGVTQSPTHLIKTRGQQVTLRCSSQSGHNTVSWYQQALGQGPQFIFQYYREEENGRGNFPPRFSGLQFPNYSSELNVNALELDDSALYLCASSNRGGYAQYFGPGTRLTVL.

The J gene is TRBJ2-3, the V gene TRBV14; D uncertain. Germline loops: CDR1 SGHDN, CDR2 FVKESK. V lost 2 bases to trimming and J lost 2 bases, with 11 bases between them. The CDR3 covers 15 residues. The DNA of the CDR3 is TGTGCCAGCAGCCAACAGCCTGACCCCACAGATACGCAGTATTTT. It yields the protein CASSQQPDPTDTQYF.

CDR3 region: CASSWTSGGGDTQYF. As DNA, the CDR3 is TGTGCCAGCAGCTGGACTAGCGGGGGGGGAGATACGCAGTATTTT. The chain couples TRBV7-2 to TRBJ2-3; 15 bases fit TRBD2. Germline V gene data show CDR1 as SGHTA and CDR2 as FQGNSA. The V and J ends lost 4 bases and 5 bases, in that order; junction bases with no gene match: 1. This CDR3 comprises 15 residues.

The V and J genes are TRBV5-5 and TRBJ1-5; D is undetermined. CDR1 and CDR2 from the germline V gene are SGHKS and YYEKEE (reference sequence). This CDR3 region has 15 residues. Trimming shortened V by 6 bases and J by 0 bases, and 13 bases separated the two germline ends. The CDR3 region has the DNA TGTGCCAGCAAAGCTTCGGTGGCTAGCAATCAGCCCCAGCATTTT. Translation: CASKASVASNQPQHF. Drawing the rest from reference TRBV5-5 and TRBJ1-5, the complete variable domain is DAGVTQSPTHLIKTRGQQVTLRCSPISGHKSVSWYQQVLGQGPQFIFQYYEKEERGRGNFPDRFSARQFPNYSSELNVNALLLGDSALYLCASKASVASNQPQHFGDGTRLSIL.

The chain is built from TRBV12-3 or TRBV12-4 and TRBJ1-2; D not certain. V shed 6 bases and J shed 4 bases, with 12 bases lying between them. This CDR3 has 13 residues. The CDR3 nucleotides are TGTGCCAGCAGGCTGGGGTCTGGCTATGGCTACACCTTC. This encodes CASRLGSGYGYTF.

This sequence joins TRBV2 and TRBJ2-5, with TRBD2 matching 9 bases. The ends lost 6 bases at V and 5 bases at J; junction bases unmatched: 7. Germline V gene lookup returns CDR1 SNHLY and CDR2 FYNNEI. The CDR3 extends over 14 amino acids. This chain's CDR3 is CASRSGGPRETQYF. CDR3 bases: TGTGCCAGCAGGAGCGGGGGGCCGCGGGAGACCCAGTACTTC.

The chain carries TRBV28 and TRBJ2-1, with D perhaps TRBD2 (5 bases). The CDR3 spans 14 residues. Trimming stripped 6 bases from V and 0 bases from J, with 9 bases between. The V gene's germline CDR1 is MDHEN and CDR2 SYDVKM. The CDR3: CASRSGLSYNEQFF. The CDR3 nucleotides are TGTGCCAGCAGAAGCGGACTCTCCTACAATGAGCAGTTCTTC.